The present T cell receptor beta chain was sequenced within a study of patients and donors after allogeneic stem cell transplantation. This CDR3 has 14 amino acids. The germline V gene has CDR1 SGHNT and CDR2 YYREEE (reference sequence). The germline V and J ends were trimmed by 0 bases and 4 bases, with 10 bases remaining between them. One entry per CDR3 protein results from TCRdb running MiXCR on the RT-PCR reads. The sample records roughly 880,000 distinct CDR3 sequences, roughly 18% being singletons. The sample taken for sequencing was blood, either unsorted or a sorted T cell fraction (not recorded which). The sequence was collected from a human donor who was either an allogeneic HSCT recipient or a stem cell or donor lymphocyte infusion donor (not recorded which). It is not recorded whose cells these are; they may come from a transplant donor. The J gene is TRBJ1-1, the V gene TRBV5-4; tentative D call: TRBD1 (5 bases). Here the CDR3 reads CASSLGQLFTEAFF. In DNA form, the CDR3 reads TGTGCCAGCAGCTTGGGACAGCTTTTCACTGAAGCTTTCTTT.